One and the same sample provided the 11 T cell receptor beta chains below, sequenced in a study of CD8 T cells in Susac syndrome. The RNA, about 0.45 to 1 ug, was put through reverse transcription using random hexamers. TCRdb fed the immunoSEQ multiplex PCR reads into MiXCR, producing one record per CDR3 protein. There are around 80,000 distinct CDR3 sequences in the sample; 93% occur only once, and around 0.45% lies in the top ten. The material sequenced was CD8+ T cells from PBMCs. These receptors were obtained from a human donor with Susac syndrome.

J is TRBJ1-3 and V is TRBV12-3 or TRBV12-4; D gene uncertain. The CDR3 loop spans 12 amino acids. Trimming took 7 bases from V and 0 from J, leaving 4 bases between them. For the CDR3, the DNA is TGTGCCAGCACCTTCTCTGGAAACACCATATATTTT. Translation: CASTFSGNTIYF.

The chain links TRBV7-4 to TRBJ2-5, with 7 positions matching TRBD1. J lost 7 bases, V lost 5 bases, and 7 bases had no gene match. This CDR3 comprises 13 residues. Germline CDR1 reads SGHVT; CDR2 reads SQSDAQ. CDR3 bases: TGTGCCAGCAGCCTAGGGACAGTGGGGACCCAGTACTTC. Protein sequence: CASSLGTVGTQYF.

The chain is built from TRBV28 and TRBJ1-1; D call uncertain. The CDR3 totals 11 residues. In germline, CDR1 is MDHEN, CDR2 SYDVKM. V gave up 6 bases and J gave up 6 bases, with 8 bases separating them. CDR3 sequence reads: CASSSSPEAFF. CDR3 coding DNA: TGTGCCAGCAGCTCATCGCCTGAAGCTTTCTTT.

The chain joins TRBV7-9 to TRBJ2-3; D is ambiguous. Germline V gene sequence: CDR1 SEHNR, CDR2 FQNEAQ (reference sequence). With 4 bases removed from V and 2 bases from J, the gap between germline ends came to 10 bases. The CDR3 contains 14 residues. CDR3: CASSSTQVTDTQYF. CDR3 in DNA: TGTGCCAGCAGCTCAACTCAGGTCACAGATACGCAGTATTTT.

This rearrangement joins TRBV20-1 to TRBJ2-1; D gene unclear. V was pared by 6 bases and J by 1 base, with 16 bases between. This CDR3 is built from 15 residues. Germline CDR1 reads DFQATT; CDR2 reads SNEGSKA (reference sequence). CDR3 sequence reads: CSAPPLAQSYNEQFF. Written as DNA, the CDR3 is TGCAGTGCCCCCCCCTTGGCACAATCCTACAATGAGCAGTTCTTC.

This clonotype came up once. This rearrangement joins TRBV7-8 to TRBJ2-7, with D hard to call. V was cut by 1 base and J by 2 bases, with 9 bases left in between. The CDR3 is 14 amino acids. Germline V CDR1 and CDR2: SGHVS, FQNEAQ. This CDR3 reads CASSLVVVTYEQYF. The CDR3 DNA sequence: TGTGCCAGCAGCTTAGTGGTGGTAACCTACGAGCAGTACTTC.

This clonotype was counted once. The V gene is TRBV6-1, the J gene TRBJ1-1; D gene uncertain. This CDR3 is 10 amino acids long. In germline, CDR1 is MNHNS, CDR2 SASEGT. V lost 4 bases, J lost 6 bases, and 3 bases lay in between. The DNA of the CDR3 is TGTGCCAGCAGTGTTGCTGAAGCTTTCTTT. This sequence encodes CASSVAEAFF.

The chain carries TRBV20-1 and TRBJ1-1, with D perhaps matching TRBD1 (5 bases). The germline V gene encodes CDR1 DFQATT and CDR2 SNEGSKA (reference sequence). Trimming stripped 6 bases from V and 0 bases from J, with 17 bases between. This CDR3 spans 15 amino acids. The chain's CDR3 is CSALDETALNTEAFF. The CDR3 DNA reads as TGCAGTGCGCTTGACGAGACAGCTCTGAACACTGAAGCTTTCTTT.

The chain recombines TRBV4-1 with TRBJ1-2; D remains unclear. The CDR3 length is 15 residues. Germline values: CDR1 MGHRA, CDR2 YSYEKL. Trimming stripped 0 bases from V and 6 bases from J, with 14 bases between. The CDR3 sequence: CASSQEVLAANGYTF. CDR3 bases: TGCGCCAGCAGCCAAGAGGTCTTGGCAGCGAATGGCTACACCTTC.

The chain is built from TRBV12-5 and TRBJ1-2; TRBD1 agrees at 10 bases. This CDR3 comprises 18 residues. After removal of 0 bases from V and 3 bases from J, the junction contained 10 bases not matched to a gene. The germline V gene encodes CDR1 LGHNT and CDR2 FRNRAP. Here the CDR3 reads CASGLVLGQGVEDYGYTF. The CDR3 nucleotides are TGTGCTAGTGGTTTGGTCCTCGGACAGGGGGTTGAAGACTATGGCTACACCTTC.

The chain couples TRBV4-2 to TRBJ2-5; 14 nucleotides agree with TRBD2. V shed 3 bases and J 5 bases; nucleotides not matched to a gene: 11. This CDR3 has 18 residues. Germline CDR1 and CDR2: LGHNA and YNFKEQ. CDR3 loop: CASSQFQKTSGRVETQYF. Here the CDR3 DNA reads TGTGCCAGCAGCCAGTTTCAAAAGACTAGCGGGAGGGTGGAGACCCAGTACTTC.